This TCR beta chain was recovered during a study of blood T cell repertoires in COVID-19 (dated by TCRdb to 2019 to 2021). In the study overall: Samples from collaborators originated in the United States, Italy and Spain and spanned both the acute and convalescent phases of COVID-19. The material from the prospective study consisted of cDNA or gDNA derived from T cells, B-cell-depleted T cells, or PBMCs. Subjects who had been exposed to COVID-19, were actively infected with it, or had recovered from it provided the deeply sampled blood TCRbeta repertoires that made up the dataset. The repertoires were made available in a free public database intended to serve as a resource for research on the immune response to SARS-CoV-2. The samples were drawn from the first 160 participants of the ongoing ImmuneRACE study and from under 1,500 subjects provided by 6 global collaborators. A de-identified subject ID, COVID-19 status, age in years and sex were almost always included in the sample metadata. Where HLA class I and class II types were available, the types were taken from metadata supplied by the sample provider, not from assay-based typing. What the research found in general, with its limitations: The quantity of clinical and demographic metadata differed by source and by participant and was supplied without curation.

Each collaborating institution followed its own protocols to collect whole blood in K2EDTA tubes. For TCRbeta analysis, collaborators shipped samples in one of three forms: frozen whole blood, isolated PBMCs, or DNA extracted from either of those sample types. TCRbeta CDR3 regions were amplified from genomic DNA using the immunoSEQ Assay, a bias-controlled multiplex PCR. On the authors' methods: The number of nucleated cells in each sample was estimated by amplification of reference gene primers within the assay. To quantify the absolute abundance of each unique TCRbeta CDR3 rearrangement, sequence reads were collapsed and filtered. Productive Simpson clonality was computed per sample as the square root of Simpson's diversity index over productive rearrangements. TCRdb took this table from immuneACCESS and kept in-frame rearrangements with V and J called. Such tables lack part of the clones; where checked against another copy, unresolved V genes explain under half of the gap, and the rest is unexplained. The D gene and trimming were derived from the DNA, and the V and J assignments and clone size from that table. The sample contains about 150,000 clones, about 85% of them found a single time. 2.5% to 3% of the sample comes from the top ten.

From the cysteine through the phenylalanine, the CDR3 covers 13 amino acids. This entry keeps only the CDR3 DNA: 39 bases, framed from base 1. V and J lose 5 bases and 3 bases, and a span of 9 bases separates them. According to the germline V gene (reference sequence), CDR1 reads SGHKS and CDR2 reads YYEKEE. As for this clone: Its antigen remains undetermined. No much larger clone exists at a distance of one base, and base qualities are not known.

This clonotype was obtained from a woman in her 40s with active or convalescent COVID-19. The chain employs TRBV5-5 and TRBJ1-5; 5 matching bases give a weak D call of TRBD1. Sequencing was carried out using peripheral blood. The DNA is as follows: TGTGCCAGCAGTCAGGGACTCAATCAGCCCCAGCATTTT. Translated, it reads CASSQGLNQPQHF. Full variable domain (CDR3 extended with the reference TRBV5-5 and TRBJ1-5 proteins): DAGVTQSPTHLIKTRGQQVTLRCSPISGHKSVSWYQQVLGQGPQFIFQYYEKEERGRGNFPDRFSARQFPNYSSELNVNALLLGDSALYLCASSQGLNQPQHFGDGTRLSIL.